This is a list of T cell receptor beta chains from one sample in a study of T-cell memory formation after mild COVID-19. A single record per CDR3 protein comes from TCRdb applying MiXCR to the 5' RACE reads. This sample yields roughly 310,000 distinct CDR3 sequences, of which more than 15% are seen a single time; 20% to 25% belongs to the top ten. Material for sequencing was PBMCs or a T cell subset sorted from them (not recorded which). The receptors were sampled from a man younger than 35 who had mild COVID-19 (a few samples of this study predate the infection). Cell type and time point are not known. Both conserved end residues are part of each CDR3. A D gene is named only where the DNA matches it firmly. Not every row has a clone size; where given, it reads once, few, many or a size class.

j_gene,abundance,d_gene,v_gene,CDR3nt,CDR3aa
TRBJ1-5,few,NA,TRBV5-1,TGCGCCAGCAGCCAAGCGGGGGATCAGCCCCAGCATTTT,CASSQAGDQPQHF
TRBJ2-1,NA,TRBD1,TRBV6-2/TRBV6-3,TGTGCCAGCAGTTACGGGACAGGGGCCCTCCGGGGGCAGTTCTTC,CASSYGTGALRGQFF
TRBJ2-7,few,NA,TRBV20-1,TGCAGTGCTTCACCGGGGGTTTACGAGCAGTACTTC,CSASPGVYEQYF
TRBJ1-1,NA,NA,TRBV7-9,TGTGCCAGCAGGCGTGCGGAAGCTTTCTTT,CASRRAEAFF
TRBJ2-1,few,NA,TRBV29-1,TGCAGCGTTGAAGCCTCCAGAAATGAGCAGTTCTTC,CSVEASRNEQFF
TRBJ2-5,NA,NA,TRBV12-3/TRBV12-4,TGTGCCAGCAGAAGGACAGCGGGTGGAGAGACCCAGTACTTC,CASRRTAGGETQYF
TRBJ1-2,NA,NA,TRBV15,TGTGCCACCAGCAGAGCTTTTGGATGGGAGGGCTACACCTTC,CATSRAFGWEGYTF
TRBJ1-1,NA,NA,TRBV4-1,TGCGCCAGCAGCCAAGATAGACGGAGGGGTATGAACACTGAAGCTTTCTTT,CASSQDRRRGMNTEAFF
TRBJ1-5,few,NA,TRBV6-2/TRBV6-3,TGTGCCAGCAGTTCGGGGGTTCAGCCCCAGCATTTT,CASSSGVQPQHF
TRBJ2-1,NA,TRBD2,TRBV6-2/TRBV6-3,TGTGCCAGCAGGCGGGGGGCCAATGAGCAGTTCTTC,CASRRGANEQFF
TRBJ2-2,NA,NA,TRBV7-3,TGTGCCAGCTCGACGGCTTTGAACACCGGGGAGCTGTTTTTT,CASSTALNTGELFF
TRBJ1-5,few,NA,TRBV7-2,TGTGCCAGCAGCAATGACAAGTTCCTTCCGCCCCAGCATTTT,CASSNDKFLPPQHF
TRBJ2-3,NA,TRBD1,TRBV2,TGTGCCAGCAGTTCCGCCCGAGGGGGCTTGGCAGATACGCAGTATTTT,CASSSARGGLADTQYF
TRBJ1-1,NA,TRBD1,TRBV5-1,TGCGCCAGCAGCTGGTCCCGGGACAGTCCCGCGGGGAACACTGAAGCTTTCTTT,CASSWSRDSPAGNTEAFF
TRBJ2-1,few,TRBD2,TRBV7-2,TGTGCCAGCAGCTTCCGCGGGGGGGCGGACAATGAGCAGTTCTTC,CASSFRGGADNEQFF
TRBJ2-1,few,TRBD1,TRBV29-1,TGCAGCGTTGAAGATCCTAGGGGGCTAGTACAGGGTGAGCAGTTCTTC,CSVEDPRGLVQGEQFF
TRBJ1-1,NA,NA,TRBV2,TGTGCCAGCAGCTACTCCGGGACCCCCTTAAGGGGCATGAACACTGAAGCTTTCTTT,CASSYSGTPLRGMNTEAFF
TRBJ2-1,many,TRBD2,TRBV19,TGTGCCAGTAGCCGGACTAGCGGCACCTACAATGAGCAGTTCTTC,CASSRTSGTYNEQFF
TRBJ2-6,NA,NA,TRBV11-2,TGTGCCAGCAGCTTAAAATACCCCTCCGTCCTGACTTTC,CASSLKYPSVLTF
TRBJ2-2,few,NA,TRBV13,TGTGCCAGCAGCTTAGCAGGGAACCCCGGGGAGCTGTTTTTT,CASSLAGNPGELFF
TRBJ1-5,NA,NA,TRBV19,TGTGCCAGTAGTGAGGGGAGGGGGCAGCCCCAGCATTTT,CASSEGRGQPQHF
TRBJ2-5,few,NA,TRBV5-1,TGCGCCAGCTGTCCCCGGGACACGCGAGAGACCCAGTACTTC,CASCPRDTRETQYF
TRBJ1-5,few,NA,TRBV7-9,TGTGCCAGCAGCTTAGGTTGGGCGTTCCAGCCCCAGCATTTT,CASSLGWAFQPQHF
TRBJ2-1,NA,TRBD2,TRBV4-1,TGCGCCAGCAGCCAAGATAATAGCGGGACTTACAATGAGCAGTTCTTC,CASSQDNSGTYNEQFF
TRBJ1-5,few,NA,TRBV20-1,TGCAGTGCTAACAAAGTCAGTCAGAATCAGCCCCAGCATTTT,CSANKVSQNQPQHF
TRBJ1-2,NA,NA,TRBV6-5,TGTGCCAGCAGACCTACAGCTAACTATGGCTACACCTTC,CASRPTANYGYTF
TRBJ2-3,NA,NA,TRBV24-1,TGTGCCACCAGTGAAACAGGGAATCCCGCAGATACGCAGTATTTT,CATSETGNPADTQYF
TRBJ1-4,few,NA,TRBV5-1,TGCGCCAGCAGCCTTCAGACAGGCGAAAAACTGTTTTTT,CASSLQTGEKLFF
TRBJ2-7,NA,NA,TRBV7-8,TGTGCCAGCAGACCTCATGGCTACGAGCAGTACTTC,CASRPHGYEQYF
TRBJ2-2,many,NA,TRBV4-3,TGCGCCAGCAGCCAAGATCTGGGGCTAAGCACCGGGGAGCTGTTTTTT,CASSQDLGLSTGELFF
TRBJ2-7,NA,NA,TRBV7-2,TGTGCCAGCAGCTTGAGTGGGGGGCGTTCCTCCTACGAGCAGTACTTC,CASSLSGGRSSYEQYF
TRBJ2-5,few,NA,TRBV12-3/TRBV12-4,TGTGCCAGCAGTTTCGGGTCGGGGCGGCAAGAGACCCAGTACTTC,CASSFGSGRQETQYF
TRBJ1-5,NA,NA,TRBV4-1,TGCGCCAGCAGCCAGGGCCCAATCGAAGCCCAGCATTTT,CASSQGPIEAQHF
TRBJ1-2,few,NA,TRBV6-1,TGTGCCACCACCTGGGCTCTAGGCTACACCTTC,CATTWALGYTF
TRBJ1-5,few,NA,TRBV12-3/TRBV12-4,TGTGCCAGCAGTTTATTGCCGTACGGGCAGCCCCAGCATTTT,CASSLLPYGQPQHF
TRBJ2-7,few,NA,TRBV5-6,TGTGCCAGCAACTCGGACAGCTCCTACGAGCAGTACTTC,CASNSDSSYEQYF
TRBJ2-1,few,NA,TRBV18,TGTGCCAGCTCACCGGCGGGGAGAGGTGAGCAGTTCTTC,CASSPAGRGEQFF
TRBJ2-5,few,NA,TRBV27,TGTGCCAGCAGTTTTCAGATGCAAGAGACCCAGTACTTC,CASSFQMQETQYF
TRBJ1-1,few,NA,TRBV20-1,TGCAGTGCTCCGGTGTTAATGAACACTGAAGCTTTCTTT,CSAPVLMNTEAFF
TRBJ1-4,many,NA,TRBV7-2,TGTGCCAGCAGCTTGTGGGCAGGGGATGAAAAACTGTTTTTT,CASSLWAGDEKLFF